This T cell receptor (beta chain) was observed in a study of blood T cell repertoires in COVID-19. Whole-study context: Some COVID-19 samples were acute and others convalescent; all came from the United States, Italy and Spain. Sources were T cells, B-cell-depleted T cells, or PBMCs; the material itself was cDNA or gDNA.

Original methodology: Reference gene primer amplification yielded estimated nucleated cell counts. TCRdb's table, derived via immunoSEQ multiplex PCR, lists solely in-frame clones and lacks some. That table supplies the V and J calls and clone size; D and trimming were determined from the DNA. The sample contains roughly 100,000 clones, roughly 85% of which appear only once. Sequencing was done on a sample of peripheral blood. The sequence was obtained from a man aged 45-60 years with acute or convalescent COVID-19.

The CDR3 loop reads CASSFRSGVDYGYTF. The CDR3 DNA reads TGTGCCAGCAGTTTCCGGTCGGGGGTGGACTATGGCTACACCTTC. The rearrangement links TRBV6-5 to TRBJ1-2; weak D call: TRBD1 (5 bases). Trimming stripped 4 bases from V and 3 bases from J, with 15 bases between. CDR1 and CDR2 (germline): MNHEY, SVGAGI. This CDR3 is built from 15 residues.